The 19 T cell receptor beta chains below come from one sample, sequenced in a study of blood T cell repertoires in COVID-19. The repertoire was sequenced with immunoSEQ multiplex PCR; TCRdb's copy has only in-frame clones and lacks some. This table holds 95,000 to 150,000 clones, 78% found once. The sequenced sample was peripheral blood. These receptors were collected from a man aged 65 to 85 with acute or convalescent COVID-19.

The chain uses TRBV6-5 and TRBJ2-5; 8 bases map to TRBD2. Trimming at V came to 4 bases and at J to 4 bases, leaving 5 bases not matched to a gene. CDR1 and CDR2 (germline): MNHEY, SVGAGI. The CDR3 spans 14 residues. The CDR3, as DNA: TGTGCCAGCAGTTTGACGGGGGGGCCAGAGACCCAGTACTTC. This codes for CASSLTGGPETQYF.

This clone was counted at least ten times. This rearrangement joins TRBV4-1 to TRBJ2-2; D remains ambiguous. The CDR3 covers 14 residues. Trimming took 1 base from V and 6 from J, leaving 9 bases between them. The V gene's germline CDR1 is MGHRA and CDR2 YSYEKL. The DNA of the CDR3 is TGCGCCAGCAGCCAAGCCTCGGTCCCCGGGGAGCTGTTTTTT. Protein: CASSQASVPGELFF.

The chain carries TRBV5-6 and TRBJ1-4, with 9 bases lining up with TRBD1. The trim removed 3 bases at V and 7 bases at J, leaving 7 bases unmatched. Germline V CDR1 and CDR2: SGHDT, YYEEEE. CDR3 length: 15 residues. The CDR3, as DNA: TGTGCCAGCAGCTCAATAACAGGGGGCAGTGAAAAACTGTTTTTT. Its translation: CASSSITGGSEKLFF.

This chain joins TRBV6-2 or TRBV6-3 and TRBJ2-2, with 16 bases matching TRBD2. Germline trimming cut 5 bases from V and 4 bases from J; bases unmatched to any gene: 10. The germline V gene encodes CDR1 MNHEY and CDR2 SVGEGT. The CDR3 sequence is 19 residues long. The CDR3 nucleotides read TGTGCCAGCAGTCCCATCGGGACTAGCGGGGGGGCCGTCACCGGGGAGCTGTTTTTT. This translates into CASSPIGTSGGAVTGELFF.

The V and J genes are TRBV5-1 and TRBJ2-5; perhaps TRBD2 as D (6 bases). Trimming shortened V by 2 bases and J by 2 bases, and 10 bases separated the two germline ends. The V gene's germline CDR1 is SGHRS and CDR2 YFSETQ. The CDR3 length is 14 residues. DNA of the CDR3: TGCGCCAGCAGCTTCCGGGACTCTCAAGAGACCCAGTACTTC. Translated: CASSFRDSQETQYF. The whole variable domain, filled in from reference TRBV5-1 and TRBJ2-5, reads KAGVTQTPRYLIKTRGQQVTLSCSPISGHRSVSWYQQTPGQGLQFLFEYFSETQRNKGNFPGRFSGRQFSNSRSEMNVSTLELGDSALYLCASSFRDSQETQYFGPGTRLLVL.

A note on this clone: Other nucleotide sequences in the sample specify the same CDR3. This chain uses TRBV6-6 with TRBJ1-3, with 8 bases aligning to TRBD1. Trimming took 2 bases from V and 3 from J; bases not matched to a gene: 0. CDR1 and CDR2 (germline): MNHNY, SVGAGI (reference sequence). CDR3 length: 14 amino acids. The CDR3 here is CASSYGQGGNTIYF. Here the CDR3 DNA reads TGTGCCAGCAGTTACGGACAGGGTGGAAACACCATATATTTT.

This chain connects TRBV5-1 to TRBJ2-7; 8 nucleotides agree with TRBD1. Trimming cost V 4 bases and J 6 bases; bases outside gene matches: 6. The CDR3 consists of 13 residues. Looked up from germline, CDR1 is SGHRS and CDR2 is YFSETQ. CDR3 in amino acids: CASSADRGPEQYF. The CDR3 region has the DNA TGCGCCAGCAGCGCCGACAGGGGTCCCGAGCAGTACTTC.

The chain combines TRBV24-1 with TRBJ1-1; a weak D match, TRBD1 (6 bases). The V end lost 6 bases, the J end lost 5 bases, and 12 bases lay between the germline ends. The CDR3 length is 13 residues. Per the germline V gene, CDR1 is KGHDR and CDR2 is SFDVKD. The CDR3 DNA reads TGTGCCACCAGTCTGGGGGCGGGTACTGAAGCTTTCTTT. Translation: CATSLGAGTEAFF.

V is TRBV30 and J is TRBJ2-7, with 7 bases identical to TRBD2. V was clipped by 2 bases and J by 4 bases; unmatched bases: 11. The CDR3 extends over 15 amino acids. Germline-derived CDR1 and CDR2 are GTSNPN and SVGIG (reference sequence). The CDR3 DNA follows: TGTGCCTGGAGTCCCCGCGGGGGAGCCGGGTACGAGCAGTACTTC. Amino acid sequence: CAWSPRGGAGYEQYF. Using reference TRBV30 and TRBJ2-7 for the parts outside the CDR3, the full variable domain is SQTIHQWPATLVQPVGSPLSLECTVEGTSNPNLYWYRQAAGRGLQLLFYSVGIGQISSEVPQNLSASRPQDRQFILSSKKLLLSDSGFYLCAWSPRGGAGYEQYFGPGTRLTVT.

This chain joins TRBV5-6 and TRBJ1-2; the match to TRBD1 covers 8 bases. With 4 bases clipped from V and 1 base from J, the junction kept 3 bases outside the gene matches. The CDR3 consists of 14 residues. The V gene's germline CDR1 is SGHDT and CDR2 YYEEEE. In DNA, the CDR3 is TGTGCCAGCAGCCCGGGACAGGTTAACTATGGCTACACCTTC. Translation gives CASSPGQVNYGYTF.

The V and J genes are TRBV2 and TRBJ2-2; D perhaps matches TRBD1 (6 bases). Germline lookup yields CDR1 SNHLY and CDR2 FYNNEI. V lost 10 bases and J 2 bases, leaving 14 bases between the germline ends. The CDR3 length is 14 residues. This chain's CDR3 is CATQGSANTGELFF. The DNA for the CDR3 is TGTGCCACCCAGGGGTCAGCAAACACCGGGGAGCTGTTTTTT.

The V and J genes are TRBV28 and TRBJ1-1, with D maybe TRBD1 (6 bases). The CDR3 is made up of 15 amino acids. Looked up from germline, CDR1 is MDHEN and CDR2 is SYDVKM. V was pared by 1 base and J by 1 base, with 10 bases between. The CDR3 spells CASSLLTGPNTEAFF. The CDR3 DNA is TGTGCCAGCAGTTTATTGACAGGCCCGAACACTGAAGCTTTCTTT.

This chain joins TRBV5-1 and TRBJ1-4; 7 nucleotides align to TRBD1. There are 18 residues in the CDR3. V shed 1 base and J 0 bases; nucleotides not matched to a gene: 9. Per the germline V gene, CDR1 is SGHRS and CDR2 is YFSETQ. The CDR3 DNA reads as TGCGCCAGCAGCTTGTTCCCTACAGGGGATGCAACTAATGAAAAACTGTTTTTT. It codes for CASSLFPTGDATNEKLFF.

A single count supports this clone. The chain joins TRBV5-5 to TRBJ1-3, with 8 nucleotides matching TRBD1. V dropped 4 bases and J dropped 8; count of bases not matched to a gene: 11. Looked up from germline, CDR1 is SGHKS and CDR2 is YYEKEE (reference sequence). This CDR3 comprises 15 residues. The CDR3 DNA follows: TGTGCCAGCAGCAGGACGCAGGGGGCCGGTTACACCATATATTTT. Residues: CASSRTQGAGYTIYF.

The CDR3 nucleotides read TGTGCCAGCTGTAGCGGGGACCGTCGAGATACGCAGTATTTT. Translating it yields CASCSGDRRDTQYF. The genes are TRBV2 and TRBJ2-3; 8 positions match TRBD2. The germline CDR1 and CDR2 sequences are SNHLY and FYNNEI. J gave up 5 bases and V 8 bases, and 9 bases lay outside the gene matches. CDR3 length: 14 residues.

This chain uses TRBV18 with TRBJ2-5; D call uncertain. Germline CDR1 and CDR2: KGHSH and LQKENI. The CDR3 is 13 amino acids. Trimming cost V 0 bases and J 2 bases, with 4 bases left between them. The CDR3 is CASSPPLQETQYF. The CDR3 coding sequence is TGTGCCAGCTCACCACCTCTACAAGAGACCCAGTACTTC.

V usage is TRBV18 and J usage is TRBJ1-1, with TRBD1 matching 10 bases. The germline CDR1 and CDR2 sequences are KGHSH and LQKENI. The V segment lost 2 bases and the J segment 11 bases; nucleotides outside the gene matches: 5. CDR3 length equals 13 residues. The chain's CDR3 is CASSPDRGQSAFF. The CDR3 DNA follows: TGTGCCAGCTCACCAGACAGGGGGCAGTCGGCTTTCTTT.

The chain joins TRBV5-5 to TRBJ1-5; D is uncertain. The V and J ends lost 1 base and 3 bases respectively, with 17 bases between them. Germline-derived CDR1 and CDR2 are SGHKS and YYEKEE (reference sequence). The CDR3 sequence is 17 residues long. CDR3 loop: CASSLSLRAENNQPQHF. The CDR3 nucleotides read TGTGCCAGCAGCTTGTCGTTGAGGGCTGAGAACAATCAGCCCCAGCATTTT.

This sequence joins TRBV7-8 and TRBJ2-5; no clear D. The length of the CDR3 is 11 residues. Germline CDR1 reads SGHVS; CDR2 reads FQNEAQ. CDR3 sequence: CASGLQETQYF. The DNA for the CDR3 is TGTGCATCAGGCCTCCAAGAGACCCAGTACTTC.